This paragraph covers one TCR beta chain sequence. TCRdb keeps only in-frame clones here, not all; method: immunoSEQ multiplex PCR. Among 350,000 to 450,000 clones listed, 90% were seen once. Germline-derived CDR1 and CDR2 are SGHAT and FQNNGV. The ends were cut back, 7 bases at V and 7 bases at J, with 10 bases in the middle. The CDR3 consists of 12 residues. The entry originates in a study of control samples from healthy donors and cancer patients. The origin of this receptor is a man between 35 and 55 years old with head and neck cancer. This rearrangement joins TRBV11-2 to TRBJ2-2; the D is unclear. The sample taken for sequencing was PBMCs. CDR3 sequence reads: CASTVARGELFF. In DNA, the CDR3 is TGTGCCAGCACCGTGGCCCGCGGGGAGCTGTTTTTT.